The 18 T cell receptor beta chains reported below all come from one sample, sequenced in a study of T cell responses to AZD1222 COVID-19 vaccine. Method: immunoSEQ multiplex PCR; TCRdb's copy keeps in-frame clones and lacks some. The repertoire holds around 130,000 clones, with 94% as singletons. The sample in question was peripheral blood, obtained on day 0 of AZD1222 vaccination. All receptors come from an adult in good health.

The V call is TRBV27, the J call TRBJ1-1; possibly TRBD1 for D (5 bases). Germline CDR1 and CDR2: MNHEY and SMNVEV (reference sequence). This CDR3 has 16 amino acids. Trimming stripped 3 bases from V and 4 bases from J, with 18 bases between. Here the CDR3 reads CASSFLVGPRVTEAFF. DNA for the CDR3: TGTGCCAGCAGTTTTCTGGTAGGGCCCAGGGTCACTGAAGCTTTCTTT.

The CDR3 sequence is CASSPLQTGTYEQYF. CDR3 DNA: TGTGCCAGCAGCCCCCTCCAGACAGGTACCTACGAGCAGTACTTC. The chain employs TRBV3-1 (or the pseudogene TRBV3-2) and TRBJ2-7, with D tentatively TRBD1 (6 bases). Germline lookup yields CDR1 LGHDT and CDR2 YNNKEL (reference sequence). The CDR3 totals 15 residues. The V gene lost 4 bases and the J gene lost 2 bases, with 15 bases spanning the gap.

The chain recombines TRBV28 with TRBJ2-5; D call uncertain. V dropped 3 bases and J dropped 1 base, with 9 bases sitting between them. The V gene's germline CDR1 is MDHEN and CDR2 SYDVKM. This CDR3 comprises 14 residues. The chain's CDR3 is CASSLTVAQETQYF. CDR3 nucleotide sequence: TGTGCCAGCAGTTTGACGGTGGCCCAAGAGACCCAGTACTTC.

The DNA for the CDR3 is TGTGCCAGTGGGGTAGGCCAGCTCGCAACTAATGAAAAACTGTTTTTT. This codes for CASGVGQLATNEKLFF. The J gene is TRBJ1-4, the V gene TRBV19; D is ambiguous. The CDR3 consists of 16 residues. From germline, CDR1 is LNHDA and CDR2 SQIVND (reference sequence). V was pared by 8 bases and J by 0 bases, with 16 bases between.

This clone has a single count. The chain couples TRBV7-2 to TRBJ1-2; a possible D gene is TRBD1 (6 bases). The CDR3 has 13 residues. Germline V CDR1 and CDR2: SGHTA, FQGNSA. Trimming shortened V by 1 base and J by 12 bases, and 15 bases separated the two germline ends. CDR3 loop: CASSLVGARGNTF. The CDR3, as DNA: TGTGCCAGCAGCTTAGTGGGGGCGCGAGGAAACACCTTC.

The chain links TRBV2 to TRBJ2-2; 7 bases are shared with TRBD2. CDR1 and CDR2 (germline): SNHLY, FYNNEI. This CDR3 is 16 amino acids long. V gave up 6 bases and J gave up 4 bases; unmatched junction bases: 11. The CDR3: CASRTGGGRATGELFF. In DNA, the CDR3 is TGTGCCAGCAGAACAGGTGGCGGGAGAGCCACCGGGGAGCTGTTTTTT.

This clone was counted only a few times. The chain has TRBV15 and TRBJ2-1; D unclear. There are 14 residues in the CDR3. Per the germline V gene, CDR1 is LNHNV and CDR2 is YYDKDF (reference sequence). The V end was cut by 1 base, the J end by 9 bases, with 13 bases between. The CDR3: CATSRGTTASEQFF. The CDR3 DNA reads TGTGCCACCAGCAGAGGTACGACCGCCAGTGAGCAGTTCTTC.

The J gene is TRBJ1-4, the V gene TRBV19, with 8 positions matching TRBD1. J lost 8 bases, V lost 7 bases, and 12 bases had no gene match. The germline CDR1 and CDR2 sequences are LNHDA and SQIVND (reference sequence). The CDR3 has 15 amino acids. CDR3 coding DNA: TGTGCCAGTACTCCCGGGGGGACAGGATGGGAAAAACTGTTTTTT. Amino acid sequence: CASTPGGTGWEKLFF.

This sequence joins TRBV4-1 and TRBJ2-1, with D uncertain. The CDR3 length is 13 residues. Per the germline V gene, CDR1 is MGHRA and CDR2 is YSYEKL. V lost 0 bases and J lost 9, with 9 bases in between. The CDR3 is CASSQDLVPEQFF. CDR3 sequence (DNA): TGCGCCAGCAGCCAAGATCTAGTTCCTGAGCAGTTCTTC.

The chain has TRBV7-6 and TRBJ1-4; no clear D. The CDR3 runs 16 residues. V was pared by 1 base and J by 1 base, with 10 bases between. In germline, CDR1 is SGHVS, CDR2 FNYEAQ. CDR3 nucleotides: TGTGCCAGCAGCTTAGAAAAGGCAGTAACTAATGAAAAACTGTTTTTT. The encoded protein is CASSLEKAVTNEKLFF.

Comments on this clone: Other nucleotide sequences from this sample produce the same CDR3. The genes are TRBV12-3 or TRBV12-4 and TRBJ2-7; TRBD1 matches at 7 bases. V trimming: 6 bases; J trimming: 4 bases; junction bases outside the gene matches: 6. The CDR3 runs 13 residues. The CDR3 is CASSRNRGYEQYF. The CDR3 nucleotides are TGTGCCAGCAGCCGAAACAGGGGTTACGAGCAGTACTTC.

This chain joins TRBV6-1 and TRBJ1-2; unclear D gene. The CDR3 extends over 14 amino acids. CDR1 is MNHNS, CDR2 SASEGT, per germline. V was cut by 3 bases and J by 0 bases, with 8 bases left in between. The CDR3 loop reads CASSEIRANYGYTF. The CDR3 DNA is TGTGCCAGCAGTGAGATACGGGCTAACTATGGCTACACCTTC.

The chain combines TRBV7-9 with TRBJ1-1; perhaps TRBD1 as D (5 bases). The CDR3 spans 17 residues. Trimming cost V 2 bases and J 1 base, with 17 bases left between them. From germline, CDR1 is SEHNR and CDR2 FQNEAQ (reference sequence). CDR3 region: CASSLLPGPRTNTEAFF. CDR3 coding DNA: TGTGCCAGCAGCTTATTACCGGGACCGAGGACGAACACTGAAGCTTTCTTT.

The gene calls are TRBV6-5 and TRBJ1-1; 7 positions match TRBD1. V lost 6 bases to trimming and J lost 1 base; unmatched junction nucleotides: 2. Germline V gene data show CDR1 as MNHEY and CDR2 as SVGAGI. The CDR3 length is 13 residues. The CDR3 region has the DNA TGTGCCAGCAGAGGGGACAGGAACACTGAAGCTTTCTTT. It encodes CASRGDRNTEAFF.

Only a few counts were recorded for this clone. V is TRBV29-1 and J is TRBJ2-1, with TRBD1 matching 11 bases. There are 14 residues in the CDR3. CDR1 and CDR2 from the germline V gene are SQVTM and ANQGSEA. The V and J ends lost 6 bases and 5 bases, in that order; junction bases with no gene match: 6. In DNA, the CDR3 is TGCAGCGTAGGAGGACAGGGGGCGGACAATGAGCAGTTCTTC. Residues: CSVGGQGADNEQFF.

This rearrangement joins TRBV5-6 to TRBJ1-1; 9 bases map to TRBD1. Germline values: CDR1 SGHDT, CDR2 YYEEEE. Trimming took 3 bases from V and 5 from J; bases not matched to a gene: 5. The CDR3 consists of 14 residues. The CDR3 DNA reads TGTGCCAGCAGCTGGGGACAGGGTGTGACTGAAGCTTTCTTT. It specifies CASSWGQGVTEAFF.

The J gene is TRBJ1-5, the V gene TRBV2; D remains ambiguous. Germline V gene data show CDR1 as SNHLY and CDR2 as FYNNEI. V lost 4 bases to trimming and J lost 6 bases, with 10 bases between them. The CDR3 spans 13 residues. CDR3 residues: CASSGGVAQPQHF. The CDR3 DNA reads TGTGCCAGCAGTGGGGGAGTTGCTCAGCCCCAGCATTTT.

The chain carries TRBV7-8 and TRBJ2-1; D call uncertain. V was cut by 0 bases and J by 10 bases, with 13 bases left in between. CDR3 size: 14 residues. The germline gives CDR1 SGHVS, CDR2 FQNEAQ. CDR3 in amino acids: CASSLAFWAVEQFF. The DNA for the CDR3 is TGTGCCAGCAGCTTAGCGTTCTGGGCGGTGGAGCAGTTCTTC.